Presented here are 15 T cell receptor beta chains from one specimen sequenced in a study of technical replicates of blood from a handful of donors. Sequenced by immunoSEQ multiplex PCR; TCRdb stores in-frame clones only, minus some. Altogether about 71,000 clones are present, 80% to 95% being singletons, with the ten largest covering over 0.35%. The sequenced material came from T cells isolated from PBMCs. These TCRs come from a human donor in good health.

This chain links TRBV28 with TRBJ2-5, with unresolved D. Germline V lookup: CDR1 MDHEN, CDR2 SYDVKM. Trimming removed 1 base from V and 6 bases from J, with 12 bases in between. The CDR3 loop spans 14 amino acids. CDR3 sequence (DNA): TGTGCCAGCAGTTTATTGTCCAGTCTTCAGACCCAGTACTTC. It translates to CASSLLSSLQTQYF.

This clone was seen once. One junction end disagrees with the germline gene, perhaps due to a read error. The V gene is TRBV7-7, the J gene TRBJ2-1; the match to TRBD2 covers 9 bases. Germline V gene sequence: CDR1 SSHAT, CDR2 FNYEAQ (reference sequence). The CDR3 totals 17 residues. CDR3 in DNA: TGTGCTAGCAGCTTAGACACCGGGACTAGCTCGACCAATGAGCAGTTCTTC. Its translation: CASSLDTGTSSTNEQFF.

The CDR3 sequence is CASSWTGNEQYF. Here the CDR3 DNA reads TGTGCCAGCAGCTGGACAGGGAACGAGCAGTACTTC. This chain joins TRBV28 and TRBJ2-7; 8 bases agree with TRBD1. V shed 6 bases and J 5 bases; nucleotides not matched to a gene: 3. Germline lookup yields CDR1 MDHEN and CDR2 SYDVKM. The CDR3 covers 12 residues.

The CDR3 protein is CASSLFGERAPTDTQYF. Here the CDR3 DNA reads TGCGCCAGCAGCTTGTTTGGGGAGCGGGCCCCGACAGATACGCAGTATTTT. The V call is TRBV5-1, the J call TRBJ2-3; maybe TRBD2 (6 bases). The CDR3 is 17 residues long. The germline V gene has CDR1 SGHRS and CDR2 YFSETQ. The V and J ends lost 1 base and 3 bases respectively, with 18 bases between them.

This chain connects TRBV27 to TRBJ1-2; TRBD1 matches 7 bases. The CDR3 sequence is 14 residues long. Trimming removed 4 bases from V and 0 bases from J; junction bases left unmatched: 2. CDR1 is MNHEY, CDR2 SMNVEV, per germline (reference sequence). CDR3 sequence: CASSWGQTNYGYTF. Written as DNA, the CDR3 is TGTGCCAGCAGTTGGGGACAGACTAACTATGGCTACACCTTC.

CDR3 coding DNA: TGCGCCAGCAGCGCTAGCGGGGGAAGCTCCTACGAGCAGTACTTC. This translates into CASSASGGSSYEQYF. The rearrangement uses TRBV5-1 and TRBJ2-7; 10 bases fit TRBD2. V was pared by 4 bases and J by 0 bases, with 4 bases of the junction left unmatched. Germline lookup yields CDR1 SGHRS and CDR2 YFSETQ. The CDR3 spans 15 residues.

This chain connects TRBV7-2 to TRBJ2-7; TRBD1 matches at 7 bases. The germline gives CDR1 SGHTA, CDR2 FQGNSA. The trim removed 4 bases at V and 0 bases at J, leaving 3 bases unmatched. The CDR3 loop spans 14 amino acids. The CDR3 here is CASSSWTGSYEQYF. In DNA form, the CDR3 reads TGTGCCAGCAGCTCATGGACAGGCTCCTACGAGCAGTACTTC.

This sequence joins TRBV30 and TRBJ1-2; TRBD1 aligns across 7 bases. Germline CDR1 GTSNPN, CDR2 SVGIG (reference sequence). V was clipped by 8 bases and J by 6 bases; unmatched bases: 9. The CDR3 loop spans 12 amino acids. The CDR3 loop is CATPTGTHGYTF. The CDR3 region has the DNA TGTGCCACTCCGACAGGGACCCATGGCTACACCTTC.

This chain links TRBV6-4 with TRBJ1-5; D uncertain. Germline loops: CDR1 MRHNA, CDR2 SNTAGT. The ends were cut back, 5 bases at V and 5 bases at J, with 10 bases in the middle. This CDR3 is built from 13 residues. The CDR3 region is CASSSELHQPQHF. Here the CDR3 DNA reads TGTGCCAGCAGTAGTGAGCTTCATCAGCCCCAGCATTTT.

The chain links TRBV6-5 to TRBJ1-1; no definite D call. This CDR3 has 13 residues. Per germline, CDR1 MNHEY and CDR2 SVGAGI. The V and J ends lost 8 bases and 0 bases respectively, with 10 bases between them. The CDR3, as DNA: TGTGCCAGCCGGGTTATTTTGAACACTGAAGCTTTCTTT. Its translation: CASRVILNTEAFF.

CDR3 region: CAISEPTGHVSGNTIYF. The CDR3 DNA reads TGTGCCATCAGTGAGCCTACAGGACACGTCTCTGGAAACACCATATATTTT. The gene calls are TRBV10-3 and TRBJ1-3, with a tentative D call TRBD1 (5 bases). CDR3 length: 17 residues. CDR1 and CDR2 (germline): ENHRY, SYGVKD. The ends were cut back, 2 bases at V and 0 bases at J, with 14 bases in the middle.

The V and J genes are TRBV11-3 and TRBJ2-1, with D possibly being TRBD2 (7 bases). From germline, CDR1 is SGHNT and CDR2 YENEEA. The CDR3 totals 15 residues. V lost 6 bases and J 2 bases, leaving 14 bases between the germline ends. CDR3 region: CASREGEGAYNEQFF. CDR3 sequence (DNA): TGTGCCAGCAGGGAGGGGGAGGGGGCCTACAATGAGCAGTTCTTC.

The chain has TRBV21-1 and TRBJ2-2; TRBD1 is the table's D call and was not checked against the DNA. TRBV21-1 is a recognized pseudogene. CDR3 length: 15 amino acids. The CDR3 DNA is TGTGCCAGCAGCAGATACAGGGAGTGCACCGGGGAGCTGTTTTTT. It codes for CASSRYRECTGELFF.

The gene calls are TRBV19 and TRBJ2-7; 7 positions match TRBD1. Germline CDR1 LNHDA, CDR2 SQIVND (reference sequence). The CDR3 is 14 residues long. With V trimmed by 3 bases and J by 7 bases, 9 bases remained unmatched. CDR3 coding DNA: TGTGCCAGTAGTATCAAGGGACAGCTGGCAGAGCAGTACTTC. Translation gives CASSIKGQLAEQYF.

This clone is a singleton in its sample. In nucleotides, the CDR3 is TGCAGCGTTCCACAGGGGGCTGAAGCTTTCTTT. Its protein product is CSVPQGAEAFF. The V gene is TRBV29-1, the J gene TRBJ1-1; 8 bases align to TRBD1. CDR1 is SQVTM, CDR2 ANQGSEA, per germline. The V gene end was trimmed by 5 bases and the J gene end by 6 bases; junction bases not matched to a gene: 2. This CDR3 spans 11 amino acids.